Following are 28 T cell receptor beta chains from one sample sequenced in a study of CD8+ T cells in alopecia areata. Extracted RNA was reverse transcribed, and the resulting cDNA served as sequencing template. Data came from immunoSEQ multiplex PCR; TCRdb stores just in-frame clones and leaves some out. In the table there are 150,000 to 250,000 clones, roughly three fifths of which are singletons. Treatment in this sample: oral pan-JAK inhibitor, 5-10 mg twice daily. The sequences come from CD4+ T cells sorted from blood, collected at week 4, from a patient treated with tofacitinib. Receptors were obtained from a human donor with alopecia areata.

This clone was found a few times. The chain couples TRBV4-2 to TRBJ2-7; D possibly corresponds to TRBD2 (6 bases). V was pared by 8 bases and J by 6 bases, with 20 bases between. CDR3 size: 14 residues. Germline V gives CDR1 LGHNA, CDR2 YNFKEQ. The CDR3 DNA is TGTGCCAGCCGATCCCTGGGCGGGACGGGCGAGCAGTACTTC. This codes for CASRSLGGTGEQYF.

In its sample, this clone was seen a few times. The chain uses TRBV30 and TRBJ2-2; possible D gene TRBD2, 5 bases. Germline V gives CDR1 GTSNPN, CDR2 SVGIG (reference sequence). This CDR3 is 13 amino acids long. The V end was cut by 0 bases, the J end by 6 bases, with 8 bases between. The DNA of the CDR3 is TGTGCCTGGAGTGTCCGGGATCCCGGGGAGCTGTTTTTT. The encoded protein is CAWSVRDPGELFF.

The V call is TRBV25-1, the J call TRBJ1-2; 7 positions agree with TRBD1. J lost 8 bases, V lost 4 bases, and 4 bases had no gene match. The CDR3 length is 12 residues. Germline CDR1 is MGHDK and CDR2 is SYGVNS. In DNA form, the CDR3 reads TGTGCCAGCAGTGGGGGACAGACGGGCTACACCTTC. This translates into CASSGGQTGYTF.

V and J are TRBV25-1 and TRBJ2-5; 8 bases are shared with TRBD2. V lost 3 bases and J lost 3; bases outside the gene matches: 9. The V gene's germline CDR1 is MGHDK and CDR2 SYGVNS. The CDR3 runs to 16 residues. Here the CDR3 reads CASSEFRGGYEETQYF. CDR3 nucleotide sequence: TGTGCCAGCAGTGAGTTCCGCGGGGGGTATGAAGAGACCCAGTACTTC.

V is TRBV30 and J is TRBJ2-2, with D possibly being TRBD1 (5 bases). In germline, CDR1 is GTSNPN, CDR2 SVGIG (reference sequence). This CDR3 is 13 amino acids long. Trimming took off 5 bases at V and 4 bases at J, with 11 bases between the two ends. Here the CDR3 reads CAWQGYATGELFF. The CDR3 DNA reads TGTGCCTGGCAGGGTTATGCCACCGGGGAGCTGTTTTTT.

This clone was observed a single time. The V gene is TRBV6-5, the J gene TRBJ1-1, with 8 bases matching TRBD1. This CDR3 is built from 14 residues. Germline values: CDR1 MNHEY, CDR2 SVGAGI. Losses at the gene ends were 5 bases for V and 9 bases for J; bases not matched to a gene: 11. The CDR3, as DNA: TGTGCCAGCAGTCGTGACAGGGGAGGAAAGAAAGCTTTCTTT. Translating gives CASSRDRGGKKAFF.

The chain uses TRBV5-6 and TRBJ1-6; possibly TRBD1 for D (5 bases). Germline V lookup: CDR1 SGHDT, CDR2 YYEEEE. The CDR3 totals 11 residues. V lost 4 bases and J lost 13, with 9 bases in between. The chain's CDR3 is CASSARGPLHF. CDR3 nucleotides: TGTGCCAGCAGCGCACGGGGGCCCCTCCACTTT. Full variable domain (outside the CDR3, taken from reference TRBV5-6 and TRBJ1-6): DAGVTQSPTHLIKTRGQQVTLRCSPKSGHDTVSWYQQALGQGPQFIFQYYEEEERQRGNFPDRFSGHQFPNYSSELNVNALLLGDSALYLCASSARGPLHFGNGTRLTVT.

The CDR3 DNA reads as TGTGCCTGGGGAAGGGTGAACTCTGGAAACACCATATATTTT. Translated: CAWGRVNSGNTIYF. This chain links TRBV30 with TRBJ1-3; D is undetermined. The CDR3 sequence is 14 residues long. Trimming left V 5 bases short and J 0 bases short, with 11 bases between. The V gene's germline CDR1 is GTSNPN and CDR2 SVGIG (reference sequence).

This chain connects TRBV19 to TRBJ2-3; D gene unclear. V was pared by 4 bases and J by 6 bases, with 8 bases between. The CDR3 spans 12 residues. Germline V gene data show CDR1 as LNHDA and CDR2 as SQIVND (reference sequence). DNA of the CDR3: TGTGCCAGTAGTACGACCGGGGATACGCAGTATTTT. Translating gives CASSTTGDTQYF.

This chain links TRBV10-3 with TRBJ2-5; 10 bases agree with TRBD1. The CDR3 length is 16 residues. CDR1 and CDR2 (germline): ENHRY, SYGVKD. Germline trimming cut 3 bases from V and 4 bases from J; bases unmatched to any gene: 8. The CDR3 spells CAISEGTGAVVETQYF. The DNA of the CDR3 is TGTGCCATCAGTGAAGGGACAGGGGCGGTGGTAGAGACCCAGTACTTC.

This sequence joins TRBV6-5 and TRBJ2-2; 11 nucleotides align to TRBD1. After removal of 7 bases from V and 6 bases from J, the junction contained 7 bases not matched to a gene. Germline V lookup: CDR1 MNHEY, CDR2 SVGAGI. This CDR3 comprises 15 residues. The CDR3 sequence: CASNPGQGAAGELFF. The CDR3 nucleotides are TGTGCCAGCAACCCTGGACAGGGGGCGGCCGGGGAGCTGTTTTTT.

The chain joins TRBV5-1 to TRBJ2-3; no definite D call. Germline CDR1 reads SGHRS; CDR2 reads YFSETQ. The CDR3 is 14 residues long. V dropped 4 bases and J dropped 1 base, with 10 bases sitting between them. CDR3 loop: CASSLWAGTDTQYF. The CDR3 nucleotides read TGCGCCAGCAGCCTTTGGGCGGGCACAGATACGCAGTATTTT.

As to this clone: Within the sample, other DNA sequences also encode this same CDR3. V is TRBV30 and J is TRBJ1-1; D gene unclear. Looked up from germline, CDR1 is GTSNPN and CDR2 is SVGIG (reference sequence). The V gene lost 0 bases and the J gene lost 0 bases, with 5 bases spanning the gap. CDR3 length: 13 residues. The CDR3 region is CAWSVGMNTEAFF. DNA for the CDR3: TGTGCCTGGAGTGTCGGAATGAACACTGAAGCTTTCTTT.

The rearrangement uses TRBV7-2 and TRBJ2-7; no firm D call. Germline CDR1 reads SGHTA; CDR2 reads FQGNSA. The length of the CDR3 is 12 residues. Trimming cost V 2 bases and J 3 bases, with 5 bases left between them. The DNA for the CDR3 is TGTGCCAGCAGCTTACCCCACTACGAGCAGTACTTC. Translating it yields CASSLPHYEQYF.

The chain joins TRBV14 to TRBJ1-2; the match to TRBD1 covers 9 bases. Trimming cost V 4 bases and J 7 bases; bases outside gene matches: 4. Germline-derived CDR1 and CDR2 are SGHDN and FVKESK. The length of the CDR3 is 13 residues. The CDR3 loop is CASSPLTGGGYTF. The CDR3, as DNA: TGTGCCAGCAGCCCGTTGACAGGGGGTGGCTACACCTTC.

The V gene is TRBV7-2, the J gene TRBJ2-3; no definite D call. Germline V gene data show CDR1 as SGHTA and CDR2 as FQGNSA. Trimming shortened V by 2 bases and J by 14 bases, and 14 bases separated the two germline ends. This CDR3 comprises 12 residues. The CDR3 loop reads CASSLTRNSWYF. CDR3 nucleotide sequence: TGTGCCAGCAGCTTAACCCGGAACAGCTGGTATTTT.

This chain connects TRBV7-2 to TRBJ1-1; maybe TRBD1 (5 bases). Germline V gene sequence: CDR1 SGHTA, CDR2 FQGNSA. The CDR3 is 14 amino acids. V was pared by 3 bases and J by 4 bases, with 12 bases between. CDR3 protein: CASSLTQGGTEAFF. As DNA, the CDR3 is TGTGCCAGCAGCTTGACGCAGGGAGGCACTGAAGCTTTCTTT.

This clone turned up a few times. The CDR3 loop reads CASSHPLEGASGSYEQYF. CDR3 nucleotide sequence: TGTGCCAGCAGCCACCCTTTGGAGGGGGCGTCTGGGTCCTACGAGCAGTACTTC. The V call is TRBV14, the J call TRBJ2-7; perhaps TRBD1 as D (7 bases). The V gene lost 3 bases and the J gene lost 1 base, with 22 bases spanning the gap. This CDR3 is built from 18 residues. CDR1 and CDR2 (germline): SGHDN, FVKESK. Full variable domain (missing parts from reference TRBV14 and TRBJ2-7): EAGVTQFPSHSVIEKGQTVTLRCDPISGHDNLYWYRRVMGKEIKFLLHFVKESKQDESGMPNNRFLAERTGGTYSTLKVQPAELEDSGVYFCASSHPLEGASGSYEQYFGPGTRLTVT.

This clone was detected only a few times. This sequence joins TRBV7-9 and TRBJ1-2, with TRBD1 as a possible D gene (6 bases). The CDR3 covers 13 residues. V was trimmed by 1 base and J by 10 bases, leaving 13 bases between them. Per germline, CDR1 SEHNR and CDR2 FQNEAQ (reference sequence). CDR3 DNA sequence: TGTGCCAGCAGCTTAGGTCGGGACACTTTCTACACCTTC. Encoded protein: CASSLGRDTFYTF. Together with reference TRBV7-9 and TRBJ1-2, the CDR3 gives the full variable domain: DTGVSQNPRHKITKRGQNVTFRCDPISEHNRLYWYRQTLGQGPEFLTYFQNEAQLEKSRLLSDRFSAERPKGSFSTLEIQRTEQGDSAMYLCASSLGRDTFYTFGSGTRLTVV.

A single count supports this clone. CDR3 loop: CASSADGETQYF. The CDR3 DNA reads TGTGCCAGCAGCGCGGACGGAGAGACCCAGTACTTC. The gene calls are TRBV9 and TRBJ2-5, with D unresolved. Trimming shortened V by 3 bases and J by 4 bases, and 7 bases separated the two germline ends. Germline lookup yields CDR1 SGDLS and CDR2 YYNGEE. The length of the CDR3 is 12 residues.

This clone was detected only a few times. The CDR3 spells CASQSDWGGYEQYF. CDR3 DNA: TGTGCCAGTCAAAGTGATTGGGGGGGCTACGAGCAGTACTTC. The chain links TRBV19 to TRBJ2-7; 7 bases are shared with TRBD2. This CDR3 has 14 amino acids. Trimming took 8 bases from V and 3 from J; bases not matched to a gene: 10. Germline V gene lookup returns CDR1 LNHDA and CDR2 SQIVND (reference sequence).

The V call is TRBV5-1, the J call TRBJ1-2; 9 nucleotides agree with TRBD1. This CDR3 comprises 16 residues. Germline V gives CDR1 SGHRS, CDR2 YFSETQ. J gave up 6 bases and V 4 bases, and 13 bases lay outside the gene matches. CDR3 DNA sequence: TGCGCCAGCAGCAACCTTGGACAGGGGATCGGGAATGGCTACACCTTC. Encoded protein: CASSNLGQGIGNGYTF.

This chain uses TRBV2 with TRBJ2-2; 7 bases map to TRBD1. The CDR3 is made up of 16 amino acids. Trimming took 6 bases from V and 3 from J; bases not matched to a gene: 10. Germline V lookup: CDR1 SNHLY, CDR2 FYNNEI. Here the CDR3 DNA reads TGTGCCAGCAGGTCCGTTCGAGGGGGCGACACCGGGGAGCTGTTTTTT. It translates to CASRSVRGGDTGELFF. The entire variable domain, with the rest obtained from reference TRBV2 and TRBJ2-2, is as follows: EPEVTQTPSHQVTQMGQEVILRCVPISNHLYFYWYRQILGQKVEFLVSFYNNEISEKSEIFDDQFSVERPDGSNFTLKIRSTKLEDSAMYFCASRSVRGGDTGELFFGEGSRLTVL.

The V call is TRBV29-1, the J call TRBJ1-1; D possibly corresponds to TRBD1 (5 bases). V lost 4 bases to trimming and J lost 0 bases, with 12 bases between them. CDR3 length: 14 amino acids. In germline, CDR1 is SQVTM, CDR2 ANQGSEA. CDR3 coding DNA: TGCAGCGTTGTCCGAGACAGCATGAACACTGAAGCTTTCTTT. Protein: CSVVRDSMNTEAFF.

V and J are TRBV14 and TRBJ1-4; D is uncertain. Trimming left V 2 bases short and J 8 bases short, with 15 bases between. The V gene's germline CDR1 is SGHDN and CDR2 FVKESK. This CDR3 comprises 15 residues. The chain's CDR3 is CASSQYPTYGEKLFF. The CDR3 bases are TGTGCCAGCAGCCAATATCCGACCTACGGAGAAAAACTGTTTTTT.

The chain carries TRBV27 and TRBJ1-6; D is unclear. V was shortened by 6 bases and J by 3 bases, with 9 bases between the two germline ends. Germline CDR1 is MNHEY and CDR2 is SMNVEV (reference sequence). The CDR3 is made up of 14 amino acids. The CDR3 spells CASRIGVYNSPLHF. CDR3 in DNA: TGTGCCAGCAGGATAGGAGTCTATAATTCACCCCTCCACTTT.

This chain connects TRBV11-2 to TRBJ1-4; D gene uncertain. Germline CDR1 and CDR2: SGHAT and FQNNGV. The CDR3 sequence is 15 residues long. Trimming stripped 1 base from V and 8 bases from J, with 14 bases between. The CDR3 nucleotides read TGTGCCAGCAGCTTAGGTGTGGCCCACAAGGAAAAACTGTTTTTT. It yields the protein CASSLGVAHKEKLFF. Filled out from reference TRBV11-2 and TRBJ1-4, the complete variable domain reads EAGVAQSPRYKIIEKRQSVAFWCNPISGHATLYWYQQILGQGPKLLIQFQNNGVVDDSQLPKDRFSAERLKGVDSTLKIQPAKLEDSAVYLCASSLGVAHKEKLFFGSGTQLSVL.

This rearrangement joins TRBV28 to TRBJ1-4; 7 bases fit TRBD1. J gave up 8 bases and V 3 bases, and 12 bases lay outside the gene matches. Germline loops: CDR1 MDHEN, CDR2 SYDVKM. The CDR3 spans 16 residues. The DNA of the CDR3 is TGTGCCAGCAGTTTTACCGGAACAGGGGTGGACGAAAAACTGTTTTTT. This sequence encodes CASSFTGTGVDEKLFF.